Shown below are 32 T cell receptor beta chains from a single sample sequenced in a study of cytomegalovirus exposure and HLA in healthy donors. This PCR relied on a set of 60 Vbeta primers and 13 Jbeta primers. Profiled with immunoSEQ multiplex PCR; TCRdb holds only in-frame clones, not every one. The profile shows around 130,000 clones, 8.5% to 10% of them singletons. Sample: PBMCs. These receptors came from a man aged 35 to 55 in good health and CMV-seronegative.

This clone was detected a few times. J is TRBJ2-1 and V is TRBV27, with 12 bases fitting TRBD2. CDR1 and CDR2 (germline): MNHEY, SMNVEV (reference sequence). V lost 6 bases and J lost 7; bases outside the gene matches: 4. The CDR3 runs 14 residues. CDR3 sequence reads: CASSLAGGINEQFF. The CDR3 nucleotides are TGTGCCAGCAGCCTAGCGGGGGGGATAAATGAGCAGTTCTTC.

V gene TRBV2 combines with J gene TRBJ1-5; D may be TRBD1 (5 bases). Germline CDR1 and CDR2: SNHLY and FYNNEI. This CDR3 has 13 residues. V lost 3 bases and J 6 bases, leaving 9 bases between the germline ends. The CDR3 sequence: CASSETEIQPQHF. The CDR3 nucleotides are TGTGCCAGCAGTGAGACAGAGATTCAGCCCCAGCATTTT.

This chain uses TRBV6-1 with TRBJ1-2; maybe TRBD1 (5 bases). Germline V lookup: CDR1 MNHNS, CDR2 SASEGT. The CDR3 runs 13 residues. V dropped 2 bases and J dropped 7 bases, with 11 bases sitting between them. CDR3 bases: TGTGCCAGCAGTGAACGCCCCGGGGGTGGCTACACCTTC. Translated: CASSERPGGGYTF.

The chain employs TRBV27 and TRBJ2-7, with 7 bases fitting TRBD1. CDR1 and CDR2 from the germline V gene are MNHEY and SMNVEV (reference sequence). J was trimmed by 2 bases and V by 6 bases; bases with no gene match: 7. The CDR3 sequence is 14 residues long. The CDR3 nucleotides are TGTGCCAGCAGGGGGGACAGCCGACCCTACGAGCAGTACTTC. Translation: CASRGDSRPYEQYF.

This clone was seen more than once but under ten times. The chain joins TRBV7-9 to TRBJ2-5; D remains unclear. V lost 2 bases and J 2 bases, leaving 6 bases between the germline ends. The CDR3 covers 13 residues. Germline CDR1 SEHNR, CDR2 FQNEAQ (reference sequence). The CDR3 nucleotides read TGTGCCAGCAGCTTATGGCAGCAAGAGACCCAGTACTTC. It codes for CASSLWQQETQYF.

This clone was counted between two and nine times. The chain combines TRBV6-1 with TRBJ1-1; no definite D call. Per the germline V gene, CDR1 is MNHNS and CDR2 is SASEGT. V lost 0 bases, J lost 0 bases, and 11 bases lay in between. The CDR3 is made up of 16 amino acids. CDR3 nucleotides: TGTGCCAGCAGTGAAGCGCGGCGGCTCTTGAACACTGAAGCTTTCTTT. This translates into CASSEARRLLNTEAFF.

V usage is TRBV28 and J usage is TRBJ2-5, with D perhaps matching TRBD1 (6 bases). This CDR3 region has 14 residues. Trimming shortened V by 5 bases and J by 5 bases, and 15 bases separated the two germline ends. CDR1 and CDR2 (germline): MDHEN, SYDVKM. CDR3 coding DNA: TGTGCCAGCAGTCCCCACAGGGAGTTGGAGACCCAGTACTTC. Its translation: CASSPHRELETQYF. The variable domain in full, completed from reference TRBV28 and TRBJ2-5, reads DVKVTQSSRYLVKRTGEKVFLECVQDMDHENMFWYRQDPGLGLRLIYFSYDVKMKEKGDIPEGYSVSREKKERFSLILESASTNQTSMYLCASSPHRELETQYFGPGTRLLVL.

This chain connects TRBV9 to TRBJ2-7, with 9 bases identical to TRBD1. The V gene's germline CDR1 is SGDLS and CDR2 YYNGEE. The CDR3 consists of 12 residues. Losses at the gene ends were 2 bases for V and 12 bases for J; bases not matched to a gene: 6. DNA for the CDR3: TGTGCCAGCAGCGTTGGGACAGGGTTTATGTACTTC. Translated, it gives CASSVGTGFMYF.

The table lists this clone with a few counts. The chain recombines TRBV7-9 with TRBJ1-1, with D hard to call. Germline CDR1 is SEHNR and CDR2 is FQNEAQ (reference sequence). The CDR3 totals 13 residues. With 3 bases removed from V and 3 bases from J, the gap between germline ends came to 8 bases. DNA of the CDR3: TGTGCCAGCAGCTTCTTTGCGGACACTGAAGCTTTCTTT. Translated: CASSFFADTEAFF.

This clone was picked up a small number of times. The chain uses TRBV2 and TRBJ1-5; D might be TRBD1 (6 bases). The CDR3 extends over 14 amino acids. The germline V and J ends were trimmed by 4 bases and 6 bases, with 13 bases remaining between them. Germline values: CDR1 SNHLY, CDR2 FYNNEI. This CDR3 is CASSGIRGSQPQHF. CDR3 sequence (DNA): TGTGCCAGCAGTGGGATCAGGGGTAGTCAGCCCCAGCATTTT.

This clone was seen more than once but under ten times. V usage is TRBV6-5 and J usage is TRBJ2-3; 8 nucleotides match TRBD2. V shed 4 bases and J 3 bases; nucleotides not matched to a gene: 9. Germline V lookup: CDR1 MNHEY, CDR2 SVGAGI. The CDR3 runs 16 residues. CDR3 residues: CASSSIAGLGTDTQYF. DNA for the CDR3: TGTGCCAGCAGTTCTATAGCGGGGCTTGGAACAGATACGCAGTATTTT.

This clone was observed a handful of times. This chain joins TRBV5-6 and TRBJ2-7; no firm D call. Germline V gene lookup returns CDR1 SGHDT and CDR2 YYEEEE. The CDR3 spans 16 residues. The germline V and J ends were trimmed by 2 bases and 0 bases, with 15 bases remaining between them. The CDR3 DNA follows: TGTGCCAGCAGCTTCCCCCCCGGCGGTTACTCCTACGAGCAGTACTTC. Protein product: CASSFPPGGYSYEQYF.

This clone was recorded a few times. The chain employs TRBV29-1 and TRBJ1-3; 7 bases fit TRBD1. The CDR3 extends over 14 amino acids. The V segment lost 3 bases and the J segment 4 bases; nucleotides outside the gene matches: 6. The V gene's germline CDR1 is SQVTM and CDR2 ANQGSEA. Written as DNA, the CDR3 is TGCAGCGTTGATTTCACAGGGGCAGGAAACACCATATATTTT. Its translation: CSVDFTGAGNTIYF.

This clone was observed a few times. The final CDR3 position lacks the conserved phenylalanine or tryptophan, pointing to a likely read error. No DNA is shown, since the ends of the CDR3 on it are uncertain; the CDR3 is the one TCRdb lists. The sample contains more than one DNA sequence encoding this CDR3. The CDR3 sequence: CASSGGVDTGEMFL. The rearrangement joins TRBV25-1 to TRBJ2-2; the table's TRBD2 call for D was not verified on the DNA. The length of the CDR3 is 14 amino acids, counting both ends. Germline loops: CDR1 MGHDK, CDR2 SYGVNS.

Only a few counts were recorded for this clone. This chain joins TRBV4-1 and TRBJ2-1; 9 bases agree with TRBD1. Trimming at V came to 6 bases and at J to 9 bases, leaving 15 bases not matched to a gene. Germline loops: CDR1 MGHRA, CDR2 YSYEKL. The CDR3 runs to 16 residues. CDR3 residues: CASRNPGQGLLGEQFF. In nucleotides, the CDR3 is TGCGCCAGCAGGAACCCGGGACAGGGTCTCCTTGGTGAGCAGTTCTTC.

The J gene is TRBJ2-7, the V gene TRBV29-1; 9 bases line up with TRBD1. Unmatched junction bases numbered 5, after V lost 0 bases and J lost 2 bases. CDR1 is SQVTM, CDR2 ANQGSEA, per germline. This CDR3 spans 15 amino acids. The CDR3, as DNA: TGCAGCGTTGAAGATCGCGGGACAGGGACCTACGAGCAGTACTTC. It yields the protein CSVEDRGTGTYEQYF.

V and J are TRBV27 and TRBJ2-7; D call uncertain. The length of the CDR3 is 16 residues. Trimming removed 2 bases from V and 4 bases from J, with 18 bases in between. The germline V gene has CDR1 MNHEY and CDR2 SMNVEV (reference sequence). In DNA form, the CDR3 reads TGTGCCAGCAGTTTAATAGGTGGGCTATATATGTACGAGCAGTACTTC. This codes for CASSLIGGLYMYEQYF.

The CDR3 loop reads CASSLGLATDTQYF. Here the CDR3 DNA reads TGTGCCAGCAGCTTGGGGCTGGCCACAGATACGCAGTATTTT. The V call is TRBV5-5, the J call TRBJ2-3, with D uncertain. The CDR3 runs to 14 residues. Germline CDR1 SGHKS, CDR2 YYEKEE (reference sequence). Trimming cost V 0 bases and J 2 bases, with 7 bases left between them.

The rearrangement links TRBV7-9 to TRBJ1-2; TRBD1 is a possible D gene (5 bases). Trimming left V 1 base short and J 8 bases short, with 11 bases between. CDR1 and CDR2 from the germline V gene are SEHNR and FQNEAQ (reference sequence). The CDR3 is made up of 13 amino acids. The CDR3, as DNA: TGTGCCAGCAGCTTAGGATGGGGCTCCGGCTACACCTTC. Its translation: CASSLGWGSGYTF.

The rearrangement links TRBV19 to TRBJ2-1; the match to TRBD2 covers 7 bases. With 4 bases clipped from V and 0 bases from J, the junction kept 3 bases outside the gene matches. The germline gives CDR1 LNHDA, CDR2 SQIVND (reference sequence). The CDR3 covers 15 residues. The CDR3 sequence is CASSTSSGSYNEQFF. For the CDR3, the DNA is TGTGCCAGTAGTACCTCTAGCGGCTCCTACAATGAGCAGTTCTTC. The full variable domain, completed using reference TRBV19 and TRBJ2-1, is DGGITQSPKYLFRKEGQNVTLSCEQNLNHDAMYWYRQDPGQGLRLIYYSQIVNDFQKGDIAEGYSVSREKKESFPLTVTSAQKNPTAFYLCASSTSSGSYNEQFFGPGTRLTVL.

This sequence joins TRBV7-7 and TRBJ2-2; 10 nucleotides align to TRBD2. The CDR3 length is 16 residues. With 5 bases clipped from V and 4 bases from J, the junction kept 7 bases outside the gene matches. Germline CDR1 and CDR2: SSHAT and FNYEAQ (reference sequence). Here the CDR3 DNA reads TGTGCCAGCAGCCCGTGGAGCGGGGGGGCCACCGGGGAGCTGTTTTTT. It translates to CASSPWSGGATGELFF.

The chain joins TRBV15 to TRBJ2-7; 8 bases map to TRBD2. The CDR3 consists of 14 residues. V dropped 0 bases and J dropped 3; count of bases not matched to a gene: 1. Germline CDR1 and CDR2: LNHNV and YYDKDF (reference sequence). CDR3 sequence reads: CATSRDSGDYEQYF. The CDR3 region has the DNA TGTGCCACCAGCAGAGATAGCGGGGACTACGAGCAGTACTTC.

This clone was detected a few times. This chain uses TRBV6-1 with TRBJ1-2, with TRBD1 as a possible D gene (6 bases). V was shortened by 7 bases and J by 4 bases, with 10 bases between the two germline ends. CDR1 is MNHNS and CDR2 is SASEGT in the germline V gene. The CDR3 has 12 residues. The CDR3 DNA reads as TGTGCCAGCACGGACAGAACCTATGGCTACACCTTC. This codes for CASTDRTYGYTF.

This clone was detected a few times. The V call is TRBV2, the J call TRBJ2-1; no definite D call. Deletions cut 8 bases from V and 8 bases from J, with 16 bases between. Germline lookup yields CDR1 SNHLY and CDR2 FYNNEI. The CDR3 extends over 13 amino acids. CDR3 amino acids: CASGLPPSDEQFF. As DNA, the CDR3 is TGTGCCAGCGGCTTACCCCCCAGCGATGAGCAGTTCTTC.

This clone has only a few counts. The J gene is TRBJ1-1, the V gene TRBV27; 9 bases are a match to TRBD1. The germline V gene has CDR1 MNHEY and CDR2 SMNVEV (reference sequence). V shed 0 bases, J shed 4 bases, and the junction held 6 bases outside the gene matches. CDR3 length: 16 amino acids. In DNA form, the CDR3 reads TGTGCCAGCAGTTTATCGCCAGGGACAGGGTCCACTGAAGCTTTCTTT. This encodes CASSLSPGTGSTEAFF.

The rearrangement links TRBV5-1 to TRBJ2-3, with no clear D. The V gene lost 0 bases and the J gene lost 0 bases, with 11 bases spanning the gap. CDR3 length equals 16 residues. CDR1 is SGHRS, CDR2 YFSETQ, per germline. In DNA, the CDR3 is TGCGCCAGCAGCTTGGACAGAAGCTCTAGCACAGATACGCAGTATTTT. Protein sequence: CASSLDRSSSTDTQYF. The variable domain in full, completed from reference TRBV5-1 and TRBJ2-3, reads KAGVTQTPRYLIKTRGQQVTLSCSPISGHRSVSWYQQTPGQGLQFLFEYFSETQRNKGNFPGRFSGRQFSNSRSEMNVSTLELGDSALYLCASSLDRSSSTDTQYFGPGTRLTVL.

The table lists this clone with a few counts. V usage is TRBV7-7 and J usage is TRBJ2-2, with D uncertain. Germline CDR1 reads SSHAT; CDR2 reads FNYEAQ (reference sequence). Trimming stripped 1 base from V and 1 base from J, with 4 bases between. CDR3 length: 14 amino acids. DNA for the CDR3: TGTGCCAGCAGCTTAGACGGGAACACCGGGGAGCTGTTTTTT. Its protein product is CASSLDGNTGELFF.

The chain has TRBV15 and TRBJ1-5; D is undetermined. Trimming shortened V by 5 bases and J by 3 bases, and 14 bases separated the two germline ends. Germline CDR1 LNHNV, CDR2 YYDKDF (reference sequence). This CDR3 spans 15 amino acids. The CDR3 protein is CATSESRSYNQPQHF. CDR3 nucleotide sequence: TGTGCCACCAGCGAGAGCAGGTCTTACAATCAGCCCCAGCATTTT.

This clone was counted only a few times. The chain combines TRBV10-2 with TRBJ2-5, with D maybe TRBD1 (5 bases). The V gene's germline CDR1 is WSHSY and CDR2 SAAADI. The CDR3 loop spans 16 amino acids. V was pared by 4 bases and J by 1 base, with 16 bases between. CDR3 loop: CASSAGPRTAQETQYF. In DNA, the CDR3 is TGCGCCAGCAGTGCAGGGCCCCGGACGGCCCAAGAGACCCAGTACTTC.

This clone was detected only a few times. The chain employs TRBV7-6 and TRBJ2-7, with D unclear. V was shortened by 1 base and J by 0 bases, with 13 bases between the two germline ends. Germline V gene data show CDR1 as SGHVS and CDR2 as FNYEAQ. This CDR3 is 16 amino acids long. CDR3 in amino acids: CASSLDSFSGSYEQYF. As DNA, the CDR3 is TGTGCCAGCAGCTTAGACAGCTTCTCCGGCTCCTACGAGCAGTACTTC.

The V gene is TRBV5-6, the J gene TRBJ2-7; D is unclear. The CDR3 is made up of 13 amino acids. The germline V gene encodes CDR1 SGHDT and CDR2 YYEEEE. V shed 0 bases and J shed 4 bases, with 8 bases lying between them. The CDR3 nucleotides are TGTGCCAGCAGCTTGGACAGTGGGTACGAGCAGTACTTC. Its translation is CASSLDSGYEQYF.

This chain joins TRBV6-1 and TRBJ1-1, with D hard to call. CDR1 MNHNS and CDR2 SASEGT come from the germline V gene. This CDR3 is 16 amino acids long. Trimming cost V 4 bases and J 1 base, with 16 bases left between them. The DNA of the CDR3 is TGTGCCAGCAGTGTCCAGCGGGGAAGCCCGAACACTGAAGCTTTCTTT. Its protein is CASSVQRGSPNTEAFF.